This TCR beta chain was recorded in a study of shared clonotypes between healthy human individuals. Germline assignment: CDR1 MNHEY and CDR2 SVGAGI. The J segment lost 1 base and the V segment lost 6 bases, leaving 1 base of the junction unmatched. This CDR3 has 14 amino acids. In the naive CD8 group, cells lacked CD45RO and were positively selected for CCR7, so terminally differentiated effector memory CD45RA+ cells were left out. Clones were read by immunoSEQ multiplex PCR, and TCRdb kept only the in-frame ones, dropping some. The repertoire holds more than 500,000 clones, with around 96% as singletons.

This receptor was obtained from a woman in her thirties in good health. The chain uses TRBV6-5 and TRBJ2-2; 8 bases are a match to TRBD2. Specimen: naive CD8+ T cells sorted from blood. CDR3 amino acids: CASSSGGNTGELFF. DNA for the CDR3: TGTGCCAGCAGCAGCGGGGGGAACACCGGGGAGCTGTTTTTT.